This note documents a single TCR beta chain sequence. Its antigen is undetermined. The sample comes from a study of radiotherapy plus CTLA-4 blockade in lung cancer. Across the whole study: Of the patients, roughly 17% showed objective responses and roughly 30% attained disease control.

Patients in the study, people with chemo-refractory metastatic non-small-cell lung cancer, received focal radiation plus ipilimumab CTLA-4 blockade. Libraries were prepared by immunoSEQ multiplex PCR; TCRdb keeps only in-frame clonotypes and omits some of them. Seen here are around 77,000 clones, over 65% observed once, and the top ten hold roughly 10%. Study-wide results and caveats: Alongside interferon-beta, early blood T cell clone dynamics were reportedly the best predictor of response. Tumor-derived TCR clones expanded in blood after radiotherapy plus ipilimumab.

Sequencing was performed on peripheral blood, taken from a patient treated with radiotherapy plus ipilimumab. This TCR derives from a human donor with non-small cell lung cancer whose response to radiotherapy plus ipilimumab could not be evaluated.

The CDR3 DNA reads TGTGCCAGCAATCCCCTCCCTAGCGGGGAGGCCGGGGTACGGTACTTC. This encodes CASNPLPSGEAGVRYF. The chain uses TRBV2 and TRBJ2-4, with TRBD2 identical over 9 bases. Losses at the gene ends were 7 bases for V and 15 bases for J; bases not matched to a gene: 22. This CDR3 has 16 residues. From germline, CDR1 is SNHLY and CDR2 FYNNEI.